One sample yielded the 6 T cell receptor beta chains listed below, sequenced in a study of CXCR3-negative and CXCR3-positive naive CD8 T cells. Study observations and caveats: TRB CDR3s were more hydrophobic in CXCR3-positive than in CXCR3-negative naive cells.

Antigens for these TCRs are unknown. The authors prepared UMI-labeled TRB cDNA libraries by 5' RACE. TCRdb reprocessed the 5' RACE reads and keeps a single row for each CDR3 protein, giving no DNA. The sample has under 150,000 distinct CDR3 sequences, and its top ten clones hold around 0.41%. Sequenced input: naive CXCR3+ CD8+ T cells from blood. The sample's subset: CD45RO-CCR7+CD27+CD95- naive CD8+ T cells expressing CXCR3 (TNR3+). The receptors stem from a human donor in good health. Some clones in this sample may be carry-over from other donors' samples.

The chain joins TRBV5-4 to TRBJ2-3; TCRdb designates TRBD1, a call that cannot be tested without DNA. CDR1 is SGHNT and CDR2 is YYREEE in the germline V gene (reference sequence). The CDR3 is made up of 15 amino acids. The CDR3 loop is CASSLWGPSTDTQYF.

This rearrangement joins TRBV6-5 to TRBJ1-5; TCRdb outputs TRBD1, but without DNA this stays unchecked. Germline V lookup: CDR1 MNHEY, CDR2 SVGAGI. This CDR3 is 15 amino acids long. The CDR3 spells CASSPGQGINQPQHF.

This sequence joins TRBV6-6 and TRBJ2-6; TCRdb selects TRBD2, and the lack of DNA leaves this call unchecked. CDR1 and CDR2 (germline): MNHNY, SVGAGI (reference sequence). The length of the CDR3 is 18 residues. CDR3 in amino acids: CASSYPGDFVAGANVLTF.

This rearrangement joins TRBV7-6 to TRBJ2-1. The CDR3 consists of 13 residues. CDR1 is SGHVS, CDR2 FNYEAQ, per germline. The CDR3 here is CASSLVQFNEQFF. The full variable domain, in which reference TRBV7-6 and TRBJ2-1 provide the parts outside the CDR3, is GAGVSQSPRYKVTKRGQDVALRCDPISGHVSLYWYRQALGQGPEFLTYFNYEAQQDKSGLPNDRFSAERPEGSISTLTIQRTEQRDSAMYRCASSLVQFNEQFFGPGTRLTVL.

The chain uses TRBV5-6 and TRBJ2-1. The CDR3 sequence is 13 residues long. Germline lookup yields CDR1 SGHDT and CDR2 YYEEEE. CDR3 amino acids: CASLQSLYNEQFF.

This sequence joins TRBV27 and TRBJ1-2; as DNA is missing, the TRBD1 call by TCRdb cannot be tested. This CDR3 has 14 residues. Germline V lookup: CDR1 MNHEY, CDR2 SMNVEV (reference sequence). CDR3 sequence reads: CASRTGGVPYGYTF.